The T cell receptor (beta chain) under discussion was sequenced for a study of beta chain features in type 1 diabetes listed by TCRdb under 2018. Study-level background: Patients and healthy donors did not differ in mean age, gender distribution, total cell number or subset yield. Across all samples, 107,917,701 sorted cells were examined, and cell number per subset correlated strongly with RNA yield. In the study, recently diagnosed type 1 diabetes patients and matched healthy donors were compared on the TCRB repertoires of their sorted circulating CD4+ T cell subsets. Regulatory and stem cell-like memory subsets were isolated from only 8 patients and about eight healthy donors, whereas naive and central memory subsets came from all 30 or so donors. Here is what the overall study found, with its caveats: Because the HLA sub-analyses included only small numbers of individuals, any influence of HLA type on TCRB rearrangement was left unresolved. In all four CD4+ subsets, TCRB CDR3 length was moderately but significantly shorter in type 1 diabetes patients. Naive, central memory and regulatory TCRB repertoires appeared more similar among patients than among healthy donors. Patients with type 1 diabetes made fewer insertions and deleted more nucleotides at VDJ recombination sites, implying thymic rearrangement abnormalities. Because cDNA was sequenced instead of genomic DNA, highly expressing activated cells could be over-represented, though the groups showed no difference in activation or CD3 levels. Shorter templates might be favored by PCR, yet because patient and control samples were amplified and corrected together, any such skew would affect both groups equally.

All of the isolated RNA was reverse transcribed with the High Capacity cDNA Reverse Transcription Kit, so expressed TCRB transcripts were sequenced. Survey-depth immunoSEQ sequencing was performed on stem cell-like memory T cell samples, with an average of roughly 1 million total reads per sample. Sorted cells were lysed in RLT buffer, and RNA was extracted using DNase-treated RNeasy Micro or Mini kits according to cell number. Each cell subset was processed on its own to prevent cross-contamination, while patient and healthy donor samples were processed together. Using the immunoSEQ multiplex PCR, TCRB sequences were amplified from cDNA into 87-bp fragments spanning the CDR3 region. Amplicons were sequenced on the Illumina HiSeq platform. In the original analysis: Synthetic template baselines were used to correct PCR bias computationally, reads within Hamming distance 2 were collapsed together, and singletons that could not be merged were discarded. Reads were aligned against IMGT so that V, D and J genes, CDR3 length and insertions or deletions at six rearrangement sites could be assigned. Clonotype counts were normalized to sorted cell number within each subset before computing true diversity and Gini coefficients with the tcR R package. The overlap coefficient, calculated on TCRB nucleotide sequences, was used to quantify repertoire sharing. The table comes from immuneACCESS by way of TCRdb, which keeps in-frame sequences with V and J called. Part of the clones is missing from these tables; in studies checked, under half for an unresolved V gene and the rest for unknown reasons. Clone size and the V and J calls come from that table; the DNA yielded D and trimming. The sample table lists under 70,000 clones, about 60% of them with a count of one. The ten top clones hold 0.29% of the sample.

V gives up 3 bases and J gives up 2 bases, and the segment between their germline ends measures 15 bases. The CDR3, cysteine through phenylalanine, is 16 amino acids long. The read is trimmed to its CDR3 DNA, 48 bases read in frame from base 1. In the germline V gene (reference sequence), CDR1 corresponds to LNHDA and CDR2 to SQIVND. In regard to this clone: What antigen it recognizes has not been identified. Base qualities are not recorded, but no much larger clone differs from it by a single base.

Each donor gave one peripheral blood draw, approximately 100 mL on average, collected into heparinised tubes. Using a panel that included CD45RO, CCR7, CD25, CD127, CD95 and CD27, naive, central memory, regulatory and stem cell-like memory CD4+ T cells were sorted on a BD FACSAria II. All sorted populations exceeded 95% purity. PBMCs were isolated immediately by Lymphoprep density gradient centrifugation and stained directly without culture. Samples were stained and sorted in pairs, with one healthy donor and one patient per experiment, so that batch effects were minimized. The sequencing input was stem cell memory CD4+ T cells from blood. The label giving this sample's cell subset or site can be read as: stem cell-like memory CD4+ T cells. This TCR was recovered from a woman aged 25 to 39 with type 1 diabetes. The chain is assembled from TRBV19 and TRBJ2-3, with TRBD2 perhaps the D gene, on 6 matching bases. This receptor has the CDR3 CASSIGAGETTDTQYF. The DNA sequence is as follows: TGTGCCAGTAGTATCGGAGCGGGCGAAACCACAGATACGCAGTATTTT.